This T cell receptor beta chain derives from a study of OX40 agonist ivuxolimab in advanced cancers. On the study more broadly: Of the participants, approximately 40% had some prior anti-PD-1, anti-PD-L1 or anti-CTLA-4 therapy, which was allowed.

Prior autoimmune disease or systemic immunosuppression barred patients. Assay: immunoSEQ multiplex PCR; the TCRdb copy retains only in-frame clones and omits some. Among 80,000 or so clones listed, more than 80% were seen once. V shed 0 bases and J 3 bases; nucleotides not matched to a gene: 8. The germline gives CDR1 SGHRS, CDR2 YFSETQ. The CDR3 spans 17 residues. J is TRBJ2-1 and V is TRBV5-1; TRBD2 agrees at 8 bases. The TCR sequence derives from an adult with an advanced solid tumor such as melanoma, head and neck, liver or kidney cancer. Sequencing used CD4+ or CD8+ T cells sorted from blood, obtained in a trial of the OX40 agonist ivuxolimab. The CDR3 loop is CASSLDLAGLYYNEQFF. The CDR3 DNA is TGCGCCAGCAGCTTGGATCTAGCGGGCTTATACTACAATGAGCAGTTCTTC.